This T cell receptor (beta chain) comes out of a study of lymphopenia after photon versus proton radiotherapy. TCRdb's table, derived via immunoSEQ multiplex PCR, lists solely in-frame clones and lacks some. Here the sample spans about 30,000 clones, around 87% being singletons. The CDR3 is 17 amino acids. CDR1 SGHTA and CDR2 FQGNSA come from the germline V gene. Trimming cost V 6 bases and J 2 bases; bases outside gene matches: 14. The origin of this receptor is an older woman with cholangiocarcinoma. Some clones in this sample may be carry-over from other donors' samples. The chain is built from TRBV7-2 and TRBJ2-3; the match to TRBD2 covers 7 bases. This specimen consisted of peripheral blood, obtained from a patient treated with proton-based radiotherapy. CDR3 region: CASSPKWLAENTDTQYF. The CDR3 coding sequence is TGTGCCAGCAGTCCCAAGTGGCTAGCGGAGAACACAGATACGCAGTATTTT.